This T cell receptor beta chain was retrieved from a study of blood T cell repertoires in COVID-19. Across the study: The samples span acute and convalescent COVID-19 from the United States, Italy and Spain. PBMCs, B-cell-depleted T cells, or T cells were the source of the cDNA or gDNA that made up the material.

The V gene lost 1 base and the J gene lost 0 bases, with 4 bases spanning the gap. The CDR3 extends over 13 amino acids. CDR1 and CDR2 (germline): GTSNPN, SVGIG (reference sequence). As originally analysed: Amplification of reference gene primers was used by the study to estimate nucleated cell counts. The table came from immunoSEQ multiplex PCR; TCRdb's copy has only in-frame clones and leaves some out. D and trimming come from the DNA, and the V and J calls and clone size come from that table. The sample consists of 70,000 or so clones, more than 75% of them appearing once. The receptor was isolated from a human donor in a cohort sampled during active COVID-19. The chain links TRBV30 to TRBJ1-3; no reliable D call. Specimen: peripheral blood. CDR3 sequence (DNA): TGTGCCTGGAGTGCGGGCTCTGGAAACACCATATATTTT. As protein: CAWSAGSGNTIYF.